Below are 18 T cell receptor beta chains sequenced from a single sample in a study of blood T cell repertoires in COVID-19. This table comes from immunoSEQ multiplex PCR, and its TCRdb copy is limited to in-frame clones, with some not included. The sample includes roughly 100,000 clones, 84% of them seen just once. The source material was peripheral blood. These receptors all stem from a human donor in a cohort sampled during active or convalescent COVID-19.

This clone was found once. The rearrangement links TRBV28 to TRBJ2-4, with TRBD2 as a possible D gene (6 bases). This CDR3 is built from 12 residues. V lost 10 bases and J 4 bases, leaving 11 bases between the germline ends. Germline lookup yields CDR1 MDHEN and CDR2 SYDVKM. CDR3 nucleotides: TGTGCCACCACTCGGGGGAAAAACATTCAGTACTTC. Translation: CATTRGKNIQYF.

This rearrangement joins TRBV19 to TRBJ2-2; a weak D match, TRBD2 (5 bases). Looked up from germline, CDR1 is LNHDA and CDR2 is SQIVND (reference sequence). V lost 9 bases, J lost 4 bases, and 12 bases lay in between. CDR3 length: 13 residues. This CDR3 reads CASTVRGTGELFF. The CDR3 DNA follows: TGTGCCAGCACGGTACGGGGCACCGGGGAGCTGTTTTTT. Complete variable domain (other parts from reference TRBV19 and TRBJ2-2): DGGITQSPKYLFRKEGQNVTLSCEQNLNHDAMYWYRQDPGQGLRLIYYSQIVNDFQKGDIAEGYSVSREKKESFPLTVTSAQKNPTAFYLCASTVRGTGELFFGEGSRLTVL.

The rearrangement links TRBV3-1 (or the pseudogene TRBV3-2) to TRBJ1-2; D is ambiguous. CDR1 is LGHDT and CDR2 is YNNKEL in the germline V gene (reference sequence). The CDR3 runs to 12 residues. V lost 1 base and J 8 bases, leaving 8 bases between the germline ends. The CDR3, as DNA: TGTGCCAGCAGCCAAGTCGAGGGAGGCTACACCTTC. It yields the protein CASSQVEGGYTF.

By share, this clone counts as large (0.1 to 1%). An end of the junction does not agree with germline; a read error may underlie this. The V gene is TRBV19, the J gene TRBJ2-7; TRBD2 is a possible D gene (5 bases). The CDR3 extends over 14 amino acids. The germline CDR1 and CDR2 sequences are LNHDA and SQIVND (reference sequence). The CDR3 sequence is CASSIVATSDEQYF. In nucleotides, the CDR3 is TGTGCCAGTAGTATTGTAGCGACCTCCGACGAGCAGTACTTC.

This rearrangement joins TRBV7-2 to TRBJ1-4; 11 bases agree with TRBD1. Germline CDR1 is SGHTA and CDR2 is FQGNSA. V dropped 5 bases and J dropped 6; count of bases not matched to a gene: 5. CDR3 length: 15 residues. As DNA, the CDR3 is TGTGCCAGCAGCCTCCGGACAGGGGGCTATGAAAAACTGTTTTTT. Translation: CASSLRTGGYEKLFF.

The chain couples TRBV5-4 to TRBJ1-1; a weak D match, TRBD1 (5 bases). The CDR3 consists of 16 residues. The germline V and J ends were trimmed by 1 base and 1 base, with 14 bases remaining between them. Germline loops: CDR1 SGHNT, CDR2 YYREEE (reference sequence). This CDR3 is CASSLSMAGENTEAFF. CDR3 in DNA: TGTGCCAGCAGCTTGTCCATGGCGGGGGAGAACACTGAAGCTTTCTTT.

The chain has TRBV3-1 (or the pseudogene TRBV3-2) and TRBJ2-1; 7 bases map to TRBD1. Losses at the gene ends were 4 bases for V and 4 bases for J; bases not matched to a gene: 7. The CDR3 consists of 15 residues. Germline values: CDR1 LGHDT, CDR2 YNNKEL (reference sequence). CDR3 loop: CASSLRDSGYNEQFF. The CDR3 nucleotides read TGTGCCAGCAGCCTTAGGGACAGCGGTTACAATGAGCAGTTCTTC.

V usage is TRBV10-3 and J usage is TRBJ1-1; unclear D gene. V shed 6 bases and J shed 4 bases, with 15 bases lying between them. Germline values: CDR1 ENHRY, CDR2 SYGVKD. CDR3 size: 14 residues. CDR3 region: CAISREGFGTEAFF. The CDR3, as DNA: TGTGCCATCAGCCGGGAGGGCTTCGGCACTGAAGCTTTCTTT.

The rearrangement uses TRBV19 and TRBJ2-1; no definite D call. The CDR3 sequence is 12 residues long. Per the germline V gene, CDR1 is LNHDA and CDR2 is SQIVND (reference sequence). Trimming cost V 0 bases and J 12 bases, with 9 bases left between them. The CDR3 reads CASSIDASAQFF. The CDR3 region has the DNA TGTGCCAGTAGTATAGATGCGTCTGCGCAGTTCTTC.

The chain uses TRBV5-1 and TRBJ2-5; D is unresolved. V dropped 4 bases and J dropped 5 bases, with 18 bases sitting between them. The CDR3 runs 15 residues. Germline V gives CDR1 SGHRS, CDR2 YFSETQ. The CDR3 is CASSHGSANVETQYF. The CDR3 DNA follows: TGCGCCAGCAGCCATGGAAGCGCGAATGTGGAGACCCAGTACTTC.

The chain carries TRBV2 and TRBJ2-7, with D unclear. V was pared by 6 bases and J by 0 bases, with 12 bases between. The CDR3 is 14 residues long. Germline V gene lookup returns CDR1 SNHLY and CDR2 FYNNEI. The CDR3 protein is CASRLGVSSYEQYF. For the CDR3, the DNA is TGTGCCAGCAGGCTCGGAGTGAGCTCCTACGAGCAGTACTTC.

This clone is classed as medium-sized. The chain uses TRBV4-1 and TRBJ2-3; 8 nucleotides match TRBD2. The CDR3 has 14 residues. Trimming removed 4 bases from V and 1 base from J; junction bases left unmatched: 1. The germline V gene encodes CDR1 MGHRA and CDR2 YSYEKL. CDR3 protein: CASSRAGGTDTQYF. CDR3 DNA sequence: TGCGCCAGCAGCCGAGCGGGGGGCACAGATACGCAGTATTTT.

This clone was picked up one time. The chain uses TRBV6-5 and TRBJ1-3; D is unclear. V was clipped by 7 bases and J by 0 bases, with 7 bases between them. The CDR3 covers 13 residues. In germline, CDR1 is MNHEY, CDR2 SVGAGI. CDR3 in DNA: TGTGCCAGCATTGGGAGCTCTGGAAACACCATATATTTT. Its protein is CASIGSSGNTIYF.

This chain uses TRBV2 with TRBJ1-1, with D possibly TRBD1 on 6 matching bases. This CDR3 has 15 residues. V was trimmed by 9 bases and J by 1 base, leaving 18 bases between them. The V gene's germline CDR1 is SNHLY and CDR2 FYNNEI. The CDR3 DNA is TGTGCCAGTAGGAGGACAGACGAACAGAACACTGAAGCTTTCTTT. Translating it yields CASRRTDEQNTEAFF. Complete variable domain (other parts from reference TRBV2 and TRBJ1-1): EPEVTQTPSHQVTQMGQEVILRCVPISNHLYFYWYRQILGQKVEFLVSFYNNEISEKSEIFDDQFSVERPDGSNFTLKIRSTKLEDSAMYFCASRRTDEQNTEAFFGQGTRLTVV.

The chain combines TRBV5-1 with TRBJ2-1; 8 nucleotides agree with TRBD2. This CDR3 is 15 amino acids long. The junction had 4 bases not matched to a gene; V was cut back by 0 bases and J by 5 bases. The germline V gene has CDR1 SGHRS and CDR2 YFSETQ. CDR3 in amino acids: CASSLAGLANNEQFF. The CDR3 DNA reads as TGCGCCAGCAGCTTGGCTGGACTAGCTAACAATGAGCAGTTCTTC.

This chain joins TRBV4-3 and TRBJ2-3; no clear D. The germline CDR1 and CDR2 sequences are LGHNA and YSLEER. This CDR3 has 16 amino acids. Between the trimmed V and J ends, which lost 1 base and 0 bases, there was a span of 11 bases. CDR3 in amino acids: CASSQVLTRSTDTQYF. The CDR3 DNA sequence: TGCGCCAGCAGCCAAGTCCTGACTCGAAGCACAGATACGCAGTATTTT.

The chain recombines TRBV30 with TRBJ1-4, with TRBD1 as a possible D gene (5 bases). The germline CDR1 and CDR2 sequences are GTSNPN and SVGIG (reference sequence). This CDR3 spans 13 amino acids. V gave up 4 bases and J gave up 6 bases, with 12 bases separating them. In nucleotides, the CDR3 is TGTGCCTGGAATTCGGGGGATTATGAAAAACTGTTTTTT. It translates to CAWNSGDYEKLFF.

The gene calls are TRBV6-2 or TRBV6-3 and TRBJ2-5; the D gene is possibly TRBD2 (7 bases). This CDR3 is built from 15 residues. V shed 6 bases and J shed 1 base, with 15 bases lying between them. Germline V gene data show CDR1 as MNHEY and CDR2 as SVGEGT. CDR3 nucleotide sequence: TGTGCCAGCAGCGGCCCCCGGGGGGCCCAAGAGACCCAGTACTTC. This gives the protein CASSGPRGAQETQYF.